The TCR beta chain under discussion was sequenced for a study of response to subunit inactivated influenza vaccine. This clonotype has more than one count but fewer than ten. One entry per CDR3 protein results from TCRdb running MiXCR on the RT-PCR reads. Of more than 700,000 distinct CDR3 sequences listed, 21% were seen once; the top ten hold 10% to 13%. Per the germline V gene, CDR1 is SGHNT and CDR2 is YYREEE (reference sequence). The V and J ends lost 4 bases and 1 base respectively, with 11 bases between them. The CDR3 runs to 14 residues. The J gene is TRBJ2-5, the V gene TRBV5-4; the D gene is possibly TRBD1 (6 bases). Source: PBMCs from blood, taken 4 to 6 days after vaccination. The source is a man in his forties or fifties who received an inactivated influenza vaccine. The DNA of the CDR3 is TGTGCCAGCAGCCGACGGGACACCCAAGAGACCCAGTACTTC. Translation: CASSRRDTQETQYF.